The 7 T cell receptor beta chains presented below share a single source sample, sequenced in a study of cytomegalovirus exposure and HLA in healthy donors (dated by TCRdb to 2016 to 2017). Libraries were constructed by the immunoSEQ multiplex PCR assay. For the multiplex PCR, a mixture combining 60 forward primers for TCR Vbeta segments and 13 reverse primers for TCR Jbeta segments was used. Imported from immuneACCESS, the table was reduced by TCRdb to in-frame sequences with V and J called. These copies leave out some clones; in studies compared against another copy, an unresolved V gene accounts for under half, and the cause of the remainder is not known. This sample is represented by 130,000 or so clones; approximately 72% of them were singletons. Jointly, the top ten make up less than 2% of the sample. Specimen: PBMCs. The receptors shown here come from a man aged 18 to 30 in good health and CMV-seronegative.

The V gene is TRBV5-5, the J gene TRBJ2-5; weak D call: TRBD1 (6 bases). The tail of the sequence fits TRBJ2-7 better, so the J call may be wrong. The germline V gene encodes CDR1 SGHKS and CDR2 YYEKEE (reference sequence). This CDR3 comprises 14 residues. CDR3 sequence reads: CASSTRGSAYEQYF. Here the CDR3 DNA reads TGTGCCAGCAGCACCAGGGGCTCGGCGTACGAGCAGTACTTC.

J is TRBJ2-7 and V is TRBV28; D not resolved. CDR3 length equals 13 residues. Per the germline V gene, CDR1 is MDHEN and CDR2 is SYDVKM. Between the trimmed V and J ends, which lost 8 bases and 3 bases, there was a span of 14 bases. The CDR3 loop reads CASQSQAFYEQYF. The CDR3 nucleotides are TGTGCCAGCCAGTCTCAGGCCTTCTACGAGCAGTACTTC.

J is TRBJ1-4 and V is TRBV18; D is ambiguous. Germline loops: CDR1 KGHSH, CDR2 LQKENI. This CDR3 is 16 amino acids long. The V end lost 2 bases, the J end lost 1 base, and 11 bases lay between the germline ends. As DNA, the CDR3 is TGTGCCAGCTCACCAGCGACCCCGGGAACTAATGAAAAACTGTTTTTT. Residues: CASSPATPGTNEKLFF.

Only a few counts were recorded for this clone. Here the CDR3 DNA reads TGTGCCAGCAGTTATAAGGGACTCCCTCTGTTTTTT. It codes for CASSYKGLPLFF. The V call is TRBV27, the J call TRBJ2-2; maybe TRBD2 (6 bases). CDR1 and CDR2 from the germline V gene are MNHEY and SMNVEV (reference sequence). The CDR3 extends over 12 amino acids. Trimming pared 4 bases from V and 14 bases from J, leaving 14 bases between.

The DNA for the CDR3 is TGTGCCAGCAGCTTGACAGGGGGCAGGACTAATGAAAAACTGTTTTTT. Translation gives CASSLTGGRTNEKLFF. The V gene is TRBV11-2, the J gene TRBJ1-4; 10 nucleotides line up with TRBD1. V trimming: 3 bases; J trimming: 2 bases; junction bases outside the gene matches: 3. Germline V gives CDR1 SGHAT, CDR2 FQNNGV. CDR3 size: 16 residues.

The chain links TRBV7-8 to TRBJ2-5; TRBD2 agrees at 7 bases. CDR1 SGHVS and CDR2 FQNEAQ come from the germline V gene. The junction had 15 bases not matched to a gene; V was cut back by 4 bases and J by 4 bases. The CDR3 spans 17 residues. The DNA of the CDR3 is TGTGCCAGCAGCTCCCTGGGGCGGGGGACGCTGGGAGAGACCCAGTACTTC. Protein: CASSSLGRGTLGETQYF.

This chain connects TRBV11-2 to TRBJ1-2, with D uncertain. With 0 bases removed from V and 4 bases from J, the gap between germline ends came to 9 bases. This CDR3 has 14 residues. Germline V lookup: CDR1 SGHAT, CDR2 FQNNGV. CDR3 region: CASSLDWAVYGYTF. CDR3 bases: TGTGCCAGCAGCTTAGATTGGGCAGTCTATGGCTACACCTTC.